This TCR beta chain was recorded in a study of identifying expanded T cells in peripheral blood. Trimming at V came to 1 base and at J to 0 bases, leaving 0 bases not matched to a gene. The CDR3 is made up of 16 amino acids. Germline V gene sequence: CDR1 LGHNA, CDR2 YNFKEQ. Clones were read by immunoSEQ multiplex PCR, and TCRdb kept only the in-frame ones, dropping some. Seen here are about 91,000 clones, almost 90% observed once, and the top ten hold around 4%. This clone was observed a few times. Material for sequencing was blood. The receptor comes from a person aged 18-69 years in good health. The V call is TRBV4-2, the J call TRBJ2-6, with 7 bases that match TRBD2. This CDR3 reads CASSQGEGSGANVLTF. CDR3 in DNA: TGTGCCAGCAGCCAAGGGGAGGGCTCTGGGGCCAACGTCCTGACTTTC.